This T cell receptor (beta chain) is drawn from a study of CD8+CD57+ T cells in acquired aplastic anemia (dated by TCRdb to 2017 to 2018). In terms of the full investigation: DNA extracted from sorted CD4+ and CD8+ cells had a mean of around 3.3 ug, with a range of about 0.18 to 27.4 ug. CD8+CD57+ expansion was defined as a frequency above the mean frequency observed in healthy subjects. What the work shows at the level of the full study, not this receptor alone: Patients and healthy controls showed no significant difference in CD8+ Simpson's diversity (P=0.060). Although around 30 CD8+ CDR3 sequences were shared by patients and controls, these sequences appeared highly expressed in patients and within the immunodominant clones of patients.

This clonotype showed up just once. This clone's antigen is unknown. It has no much larger one-base neighbor in the sample; base qualities were not kept. One read amounts to weak evidence. V is cut back by 9 bases and J by 1 base, with 8 bases in the junction unmatched. There are 15 amino acids in the CDR3, from cysteine to phenylalanine inclusive. CDR3 DNA is the only sequence kept; it has 45 bases, read in frame from the first base. From the germline V gene (reference sequence), CDR1 is LNHDA and CDR2 is SQIVND. TCR beta VDJ combination and CDR3 sequence profiling used genomic DNA as the template. TCR repertoire sequencing was run on an Illumina HiSeq 2000. Processing in the source paper ran as follows. Repertoire assessment relied on Simpson's diversity index, CDR3 size and DJ length profiles, and TRBV/TRBJ rearrangement plots. Whichever DNA sequence was most abundant in the deep sequencing data was defined as the immunodominant clone. CDR3 amino acid sequences were screened for sharing across subjects and were compared with published repertoires and the VDJdb database. TCRdb reran the public reads through fastp at Q25 and MiXCR, keeping productive beta chains. Here each entry gathers all rows of one CDR3 protein and keeps the most common genes and DNA. These V and J calls rely on TCRdb rather than the paper's analysis. Across this sample there are around 200,000 distinct CDR3 sequences, with roughly 45% seen only once. The ten largest make up about 20% of the sample.

Patients chosen for sequencing had shown expansion of CD8+CD57+ cells by flow cytometry. All patients had severe acquired aplastic anemia diagnosed by International Study of Aplastic Anemia and Agranulocytosis and Camitta criteria. Patients had received no therapy at the time of blood sampling. In this study, sorted CD4+ and CD8+ T cells from the blood of healthy subjects and of severe aplastic anemia patients had their TCR repertoires deep-sequenced. In the USA, patient enrollment took place under clinicaltrials.gov protocols 00001620, 01623167, 00001397, 00071045, 00081523 and 00961064. Ficoll-Paque density gradient centrifugation was used to isolate peripheral blood mononuclear cells. Before DNA was extracted, CD4+ and CD8+ T cells were sorted using either FACS or magnetic beads.

Input material: sorted CD4+, CD8+, or CD8+CD57+ T cells (not recorded which) from PBMCs. The chain joins TRBV19 to TRBJ1-5; 8 central bases correspond to TRBD1. This clonotype was obtained from a human donor with aplastic anemia. The CDR3 amino acid sequence is: CASSSGDRSNQPQHF. The nucleotide sequence is TGTGCCAGCAGTTCGGGGGACAGGAGCAATCAGCCCCAGCATTTT.